Each of the 31 T cell receptor beta chains below was sequenced from the same sample in a study of T cells in Graves' hyperthyroidism and ophthalmopathy. Regions amplified from RNA transcripts were the TCR beta CDR3 regions. A set of HTBI primers served as the primers for a first-round RT-PCR of the TCR CDR3. In TCRdb, the multiplex PCR reads were re-called with MiXCR into one record per CDR3 protein. The data hold around 500,000 distinct CDR3 sequences, with approximately 22% observed a single time. Sequencing used blood. The receptors derive from a woman in her sixties or seventies with Graves' ophthalmopathy.

At least ten counts were recorded for this clonotype. The chain combines TRBV12-3 or TRBV12-4 with TRBJ2-7; a weak D match, TRBD2 (6 bases). V was shortened by 5 bases and J by 5 bases, with 22 bases between the two germline ends. The CDR3 is made up of 16 amino acids. CDR3 residues: CASSPRGLQVAHEQYF. For the CDR3, the DNA is TGTGCCAGCAGTCCCCGGGGACTCCAAGTGGCCCACGAGCAGTACTTC.

The chain recombines TRBV18 with TRBJ1-1; D is possibly TRBD1 (6 bases). Per germline, CDR1 KGHSH and CDR2 LQKENI. The CDR3 sequence is 14 residues long. Trimming left V 3 bases short and J 7 bases short, with 15 bases between. Here the CDR3 DNA reads TGTGCCAGCTCACCTTATTACAGGGATATTGAAGCTTTCTTT. Translation: CASSPYYRDIEAFF.

The gene calls are TRBV19 and TRBJ2-1; 11 bases match TRBD2. There are 14 residues in the CDR3. Germline V gene data show CDR1 as LNHDA and CDR2 as SQIVND (reference sequence). With 7 bases clipped from V and 5 bases from J, the junction kept 4 bases outside the gene matches. The chain's CDR3 is CASTTSGINNEQFF. CDR3 bases: TGTGCCAGTACGACTAGCGGGATTAACAATGAGCAGTTCTTC.

This clonotype was seen a few times. This rearrangement joins TRBV12-3 or TRBV12-4 to TRBJ1-4; no clear D. The ends were cut back, 2 bases at V and 8 bases at J, with 18 bases in the middle. This CDR3 spans 16 amino acids. CDR3 coding DNA: TGTGCCAGCAGTTTAAATGGGGTCGGTCGGGGAGAAAAACTGTTTTTT. Encoded protein: CASSLNGVGRGEKLFF.

There are a few counts of this clonotype. This CDR3 reads CASSQPHPLQGGIYEQYF. CDR3 in DNA: TGTGCCAGCAGCCAACCGCACCCGCTACAGGGAGGGATCTACGAGCAGTACTTC. V usage is TRBV14 and J usage is TRBJ2-7; D may be TRBD2 (7 bases). Germline CDR1 is SGHDN and CDR2 is FVKESK. This CDR3 has 18 amino acids. The germline V and J ends were trimmed by 2 bases and 3 bases, with 23 bases remaining between them.

V usage is TRBV4-3 and J usage is TRBJ2-7, with D unresolved. V lost 1 base and J 8 bases, leaving 18 bases between the germline ends. CDR1 and CDR2 (germline): LGHNA, YSLEER. The length of the CDR3 is 15 residues. This chain's CDR3 is CASSQGPGDPRQQYF. The CDR3 coding sequence is TGCGCCAGCAGCCAAGGGCCGGGCGACCCCCGACAGCAGTACTTC.

V is TRBV7-9 and J is TRBJ1-2; a possible D gene is TRBD1 (5 bases). The CDR3 extends over 14 amino acids. V lost 7 bases and J lost 2, with 14 bases in between. CDR1 SEHNR and CDR2 FQNEAQ come from the germline V gene (reference sequence). DNA of the CDR3: TGTGCCAGCATGGCGGGGGGAAGGAACTATGGCTACACCTTC. Protein: CASMAGGRNYGYTF.

This chain joins TRBV10-3 and TRBJ1-3; D not certain. V was pared by 6 bases and J by 7 bases, with 13 bases between. This CDR3 is 13 amino acids long. In germline, CDR1 is ENHRY, CDR2 SYGVKD. The CDR3 bases are TGTGCCATCAGAAACCAGGCGCCGAACACCATATATTTT. Translation: CAIRNQAPNTIYF.

The chain is built from TRBV29-1 and TRBJ2-1, with D possibly matching TRBD2 (5 bases). The CDR3 runs 15 residues. V lost 7 bases and J 3 bases, leaving 19 bases between the germline ends. Germline V lookup: CDR1 SQVTM, CDR2 ANQGSEA. CDR3 loop: CSAPEGSGSYNEQFF. The CDR3 region has the DNA TGCAGCGCTCCAGAAGGGAGCGGTAGCTACAATGAGCAGTTCTTC.

For the CDR3, the DNA is TGTGCCAGCAGCAACCTACCGGGACAGGGTAGCAATGAGCAGTTCTTC. It yields the protein CASSNLPGQGSNEQFF. This chain connects TRBV6-4 to TRBJ2-1; 9 nucleotides agree with TRBD1. CDR1 and CDR2 (germline): MRHNA, SNTAGT. The V gene end was trimmed by 6 bases and the J gene end by 6 bases; junction bases not matched to a gene: 12. The CDR3 is made up of 16 amino acids.

This clonotype came up a few times. The V gene is TRBV19, the J gene TRBJ2-3; D tentatively reads TRBD1 or TRBD2 (5 bases each). The CDR3 is 13 residues long. CDR1 and CDR2 (germline): LNHDA, SQIVND (reference sequence). Trimming removed 6 bases from V and 1 base from J, with 8 bases in between. The CDR3 DNA sequence: TGTGCCAGTAGGGGGCGGGGCACAGATACGCAGTATTTT. Translated, it gives CASRGRGTDTQYF.

In this sample, this clonotype turned up many times. The chain links TRBV12-3 or TRBV12-4 to TRBJ2-2; a weak D match, TRBD1 (6 bases). Trimming removed 5 bases at V and 5 bases at J, with 9 bases between. The length of the CDR3 is 13 residues. Written as DNA, the CDR3 is TGTGCCAGCAGTCATGGACAGACCGGGGAGCTGTTTTTT. This codes for CASSHGQTGELFF.

The CDR3 sequence: CASSLDSLDYGYTF. The CDR3 bases are TGTGCCAGCAGCCTGGATTCCCTTGACTATGGCTACACCTTC. The chain uses TRBV6-1 and TRBJ1-2; D is ambiguous. Trimming took off 6 bases at V and 3 bases at J, with 14 bases between the two ends. CDR1 MNHNS and CDR2 SASEGT come from the germline V gene. The CDR3 runs 14 residues.

In nucleotides, the CDR3 is TGCGCCAGCAGCCAAGGGTTACAATTGGATAATTCACCCCTCCACTTT. Translating it yields CASSQGLQLDNSPLHF. V and J are TRBV4-1 and TRBJ1-6; D gene unclear. This CDR3 contains 16 residues. Trimming left V 1 base short and J 5 bases short, with 12 bases between. Germline CDR1 and CDR2: MGHRA and YSYEKL.

CDR3 sequence (DNA): TGCAGTGCTAGACGACCCCCCGGAACCTATGGCTACACCTTC. Protein sequence: CSARRPPGTYGYTF. V usage is TRBV20-1 and J usage is TRBJ1-2; no clear D. The germline V and J ends were trimmed by 2 bases and 4 bases, with 14 bases remaining between them. The germline V gene has CDR1 DFQATT and CDR2 SNEGSKA (reference sequence). CDR3 length: 14 residues.

This chain connects TRBV5-1 to TRBJ2-1, with 13 positions matching TRBD2. Trimming at V came to 4 bases and at J to 7 bases, leaving 8 bases not matched to a gene. The CDR3 spans 16 residues. Looked up from germline, CDR1 is SGHRS and CDR2 is YFSETQ. The CDR3 DNA reads TGCGCCAGCAGCACAGAAGGGACTAGCGGGAATAATGAGCAGTTCTTC. Its translation is CASSTEGTSGNNEQFF.

There are a few counts of this clonotype. The chain couples TRBV20-1 to TRBJ1-6; D not resolved. In germline, CDR1 is DFQATT, CDR2 SNEGSKA (reference sequence). The CDR3 covers 14 residues. V lost 3 bases and J 2 bases, leaving 8 bases between the germline ends. The CDR3 protein is CSASSGAYNSPLHF. CDR3 nucleotides: TGCAGTGCTAGTTCCGGGGCCTATAATTCACCCCTCCACTTT.

J is TRBJ2-3 and V is TRBV7-9; D might be TRBD1 (7 bases). Germline lookup yields CDR1 SEHNR and CDR2 FQNEAQ (reference sequence). This CDR3 has 15 residues. Trimming shortened V by 10 bases and J by 4 bases, and 21 bases separated the two germline ends. CDR3 protein: CAIRGAAGRADTQYF. Here the CDR3 DNA reads TGTGCCATCAGGGGGGCGGCGGGACGGGCAGATACGCAGTATTTT.

The V and J genes are TRBV2 and TRBJ2-2; D call uncertain. The germline V gene has CDR1 SNHLY and CDR2 FYNNEI. This CDR3 contains 12 residues. V shed 6 bases and J shed 2 bases, with 4 bases lying between them. The CDR3 here is CASRYNTGELFF. CDR3 bases: TGTGCCAGCAGGTATAACACCGGGGAGCTGTTTTTT.

The rearrangement links TRBV28 to TRBJ2-3; possible D gene TRBD1, 6 bases. The V gene lost 5 bases and the J gene lost 0 bases, with 15 bases spanning the gap. The CDR3 has 16 amino acids. CDR1 is MDHEN and CDR2 is SYDVKM in the germline V gene. CDR3 in amino acids: CASSEQGMESTDTQYF. The DNA for the CDR3 is TGTGCCAGCAGTGAACAGGGTATGGAGAGCACAGATACGCAGTATTTT.

This rearrangement joins TRBV3-1 to TRBJ1-5; 9 bases match TRBD1. Germline CDR1 LGHDT, CDR2 YNNKEL (reference sequence). The CDR3 is made up of 16 amino acids. The J segment lost 9 bases and the V segment lost 1 base, leaving 10 bases of the junction unmatched. Here the CDR3 DNA reads TGTGCCAGCAGCCAAGCCGGGACAGGGTTGGGGCGGCCCCAGCATTTT. Residues: CASSQAGTGLGRPQHF.

The sample holds a few counts of this clonotype. This chain uses TRBV24-1 with TRBJ2-2; D gene unclear. The CDR3 extends over 13 amino acids. CDR1 and CDR2 from the germline V gene are KGHDR and SFDVKD. Trimming cost V 4 bases and J 8 bases, with 10 bases left between them. The CDR3 loop is CATSEFSTGELFF. The CDR3 nucleotides read TGTGCCACCAGTGAGTTCAGTACTGGGGAGCTGTTTTTT.

The chain is built from TRBV5-4 and TRBJ2-7; D gene uncertain. Trimming removed 0 bases from V and 3 bases from J, with 13 bases in between. This CDR3 is built from 15 residues. The V gene's germline CDR1 is SGHNT and CDR2 YYREEE (reference sequence). The CDR3 reads CASSLGTGRFYEQYF. Here the CDR3 DNA reads TGTGCCAGCAGCTTGGGAACGGGCAGGTTCTACGAGCAGTACTTC.

About this clonotype: One base away lies a much larger clone, so this may be a sequencing read error. The chain carries TRBV6-1 and TRBJ2-5, with a possible D match to TRBD2 (5 bases). V lost 8 bases and J 4 bases, leaving 26 bases between the germline ends. Germline V gene lookup returns CDR1 MNHNS and CDR2 SASEGT. The CDR3 covers 17 residues. The CDR3 nucleotides read TGTGCCAGCGGCCCCGACCGGGGAATCTCGAGAGGAGAGACCCAGTACTTC. It encodes CASGPDRGISRGETQYF.

Ten or more counts support this clonotype. The V call is TRBV6-2 or TRBV6-3, the J call TRBJ2-1, with TRBD2 matching over 8 bases. The ends lost 4 bases at V and 10 bases at J; junction bases unmatched: 18. The CDR3 has 17 residues. The germline V gene has CDR1 MNHEY and CDR2 SVGEGT. For the CDR3, the DNA is TGTGCCAGCAGTTCTCCTCTGGGTAGCGGGACTGGTAAAGAGCAGTTCTTC. It codes for CASSSPLGSGTGKEQFF.

The chain has TRBV5-4 and TRBJ2-6, with 7 bases identical to TRBD1. After removal of 4 bases from V and 0 bases from J, the junction contained 10 bases not matched to a gene. The CDR3 runs 18 residues. Germline V gives CDR1 SGHNT, CDR2 YYREEE (reference sequence). CDR3 sequence (DNA): TGTGCCAGCAGCAGGCAAACAGGGGAAAGCTCTGGGGCCAACGTCCTGACTTTC. The encoded protein is CASSRQTGESSGANVLTF.

A few counts support this clonotype. The rearrangement joins TRBV20-1 to TRBJ2-2; 7 bases are a match to TRBD2. This CDR3 spans 15 amino acids. Germline V lookup: CDR1 DFQATT, CDR2 SNEGSKA (reference sequence). The V gene end was trimmed by 0 bases and the J gene end by 4 bases; junction bases not matched to a gene: 5. CDR3 sequence (DNA): TGCAGTGCTAGAGAAGGCGGGAGTAGCACCGGGGAGCTGTTTTTT. Its protein product is CSAREGGSSTGELFF.

This clonotype was detected once. The chain is built from TRBV5-4 and TRBJ2-7, with TRBD1 matching 9 bases. CDR1 is SGHNT and CDR2 is YYREEE in the germline V gene (reference sequence). The length of the CDR3 is 14 residues. With 3 bases clipped from V and 5 bases from J, the junction kept 6 bases outside the gene matches. The CDR3: CASSYRDRVDEQYF. DNA for the CDR3: TGTGCCAGCAGCTACCGGGACAGGGTTGACGAGCAGTACTTC.

The table lists this clonotype with a few counts. This chain joins TRBV7-2 and TRBJ1-1; 8 positions match TRBD1. Trimming cost V 4 bases and J 4 bases; bases outside gene matches: 5. Germline values: CDR1 SGHTA, CDR2 FQGNSA. The CDR3 runs to 14 residues. The DNA of the CDR3 is TGTGCCAGCAGCTATGGACAGGGAGGCACTGAAGCTTTCTTT. Residues: CASSYGQGGTEAFF.

This clonotype was recorded a few times. V and J are TRBV24-1 and TRBJ1-1; the match to TRBD1 covers 7 bases. The V segment lost 5 bases and the J segment 0 bases; nucleotides outside the gene matches: 20. Germline CDR1 reads KGHDR; CDR2 reads SFDVKD. The CDR3 totals 20 residues. The chain's CDR3 is CATSVWDSQRGRPMNTEAFF. The CDR3 coding sequence is TGTGCCACCAGTGTCTGGGACAGCCAGCGGGGACGTCCTATGAACACTGAAGCTTTCTTT.

Concerning this clonotype: A read error may be the cause here, since a much bigger clone is one base away. This chain connects TRBV7-6 to TRBJ1-1, with unresolved D. The V end was cut by 3 bases, the J end by 4 bases, with 3 bases between. The CDR3 runs to 11 residues. Germline loops: CDR1 SGHVS, CDR2 FNYEAQ. CDR3 loop: CASSFFTEAFF. The CDR3 nucleotides are TGTGCCAGCAGCTTTTTCACTGAAGCTTTCTTT.